A single sample is the source of the 27 T cell receptor beta chains below, sequenced in a study of OX40 agonist ivuxolimab in advanced cancers. Library construction relied on the immunoSEQ multiplex PCR assay. TCRdb took this table from immuneACCESS and kept in-frame rearrangements with V and J called. Such tables lack part of the clones; where checked against another copy, unresolved V genes explain under half of the gap, and the rest is unexplained. In all, the sample holds roughly 75,000 clones, and roughly 91% of those were seen once. The ten top clones hold around 13% of the sample. Sequencing used CD4+ or CD8+ T cells sorted from blood, obtained in a trial of the OX40 agonist ivuxolimab. Source of these receptors: an adult with an advanced solid tumor such as melanoma, head and neck, liver or kidney cancer.

By share, this clone counts as medium-sized. The chain recombines TRBV6-5 with TRBJ2-3; D unresolved. The CDR3 is made up of 15 amino acids. V was clipped by 2 bases and J by 2 bases, with 11 bases between them. Germline lookup yields CDR1 MNHEY and CDR2 SVGAGI. The CDR3 DNA sequence: TGTGCCAGCAGTTACAACCCCTACGACACAGATACGCAGTATTTT. Encoded protein: CASSYNPYDTDTQYF.

The chain uses TRBV7-9 and TRBJ2-1; D remains ambiguous. With 5 bases removed from V and 2 bases from J, the gap between germline ends came to 7 bases. Germline values: CDR1 SEHNR, CDR2 FQNEAQ (reference sequence). This CDR3 comprises 13 residues. CDR3 protein: CASSISAYNEQFF. DNA for the CDR3: TGTGCCAGCAGCATATCGGCCTACAATGAGCAGTTCTTC.

This clone showed up just a few times. The J gene is TRBJ2-1, the V gene TRBV2; D possibly uses TRBD1 or TRBD2 (5 bases each). Trimming shortened V by 6 bases and J by 6 bases, and 27 bases separated the two germline ends. Germline V gene lookup returns CDR1 SNHLY and CDR2 FYNNEI. CDR3 size: 18 residues. The CDR3 DNA reads as TGTGCCAGCAGATCTCACGGGGCCTTTTCCTTAAGAGCCAATGAGCAGTTCTTC. Its translation is CASRSHGAFSLRANEQFF.

The chain recombines TRBV7-9 with TRBJ2-3; D assignment may be TRBD1 or TRBD2 (5 bases each). The CDR3 length is 11 residues. V shed 7 bases and J shed 6 bases, with 8 bases lying between them. Germline V CDR1 and CDR2: SEHNR, FQNEAQ (reference sequence). The CDR3 nucleotides are TGTGCCAGCAAGTGGGGGGATACGCAGTATTTT. Protein sequence: CASKWGDTQYF.

About this clone: The junction shows a germline mismatch at one end, possibly a read error. The chain carries TRBV30 and TRBJ1-1; D gene unclear. CDR1 and CDR2 from the germline V gene are GTSNPN and SVGIG (reference sequence). The CDR3 contains 14 residues. This chain's CDR3 is CTWRRYSQDTEAFF. CDR3 coding DNA: TGTACCTGGAGGAGGTACAGCCAGGACACTGAAGCTTTCTTT.

This clone was picked up one time. CDR3 protein: CASSRRAENTEAFF. In DNA form, the CDR3 reads TGTGCCAGTAGTAGGCGAGCGGAGAACACTGAAGCTTTCTTT. The chain couples TRBV19 to TRBJ1-1, with no clear D. The CDR3 sequence is 14 residues long. In germline, CDR1 is LNHDA, CDR2 SQIVND (reference sequence). V gave up 4 bases and J gave up 1 base, with 10 bases separating them. Variable domain in full (rest from reference TRBV19 and TRBJ1-1): DGGITQSPKYLFRKEGQNVTLSCEQNLNHDAMYWYRQDPGQGLRLIYYSQIVNDFQKGDIAEGYSVSREKKESFPLTVTSAQKNPTAFYLCASSRRAENTEAFFGQGTRLTVV.

The gene calls are TRBV19 and TRBJ2-2; D uncertain. The CDR3 consists of 17 residues. The V and J ends lost 5 bases and 1 base respectively, with 17 bases between them. The germline V gene encodes CDR1 LNHDA and CDR2 SQIVND (reference sequence). The CDR3 nucleotides are TGTGCCAGTAGTGGACGGACGAGGAATGTGAACACCGGGGAGCTGTTTTTT. Residues: CASSGRTRNVNTGELFF.

This clone was recorded once. The V call is TRBV15, the J call TRBJ1-2; TRBD1 aligns across 7 bases. Trimming at V came to 3 bases and at J to 2 bases, leaving 9 bases not matched to a gene. Germline lookup yields CDR1 LNHNV and CDR2 YYDKDF (reference sequence). CDR3 length equals 16 residues. The CDR3 sequence is CATSSPDGQENYGYTF. CDR3 sequence (DNA): TGTGCCACCAGCAGCCCAGATGGACAGGAGAACTATGGCTACACCTTC. Variable domain in full (rest from reference TRBV15 and TRBJ1-2): DAMVIQNPRYQVTQFGKPVTLSCSQTLNHNVMYWYQQKSSQAPKLLFHYYDKDFNNEADTPDNFQSRRPNTSFCFLDIRSPGLGDTAMYLCATSSPDGQENYGYTFGSGTRLTVV.

This chain links TRBV28 with TRBJ1-1, with D tentatively TRBD1 (5 bases). CDR3 size: 12 residues. CDR1 is MDHEN, CDR2 SYDVKM, per germline. Deletions cut 6 bases from V and 4 bases from J, with 9 bases between. Here the CDR3 reads CASRFGGTEAFF. The CDR3 DNA sequence: TGTGCCAGCAGATTCGGGGGCACTGAAGCTTTCTTT.

This clone was seen just once. The V gene is TRBV19, the J gene TRBJ1-6; D is undetermined. The germline V gene encodes CDR1 LNHDA and CDR2 SQIVND (reference sequence). V gave up 3 bases and J gave up 9 bases, with 9 bases separating them. CDR3 length: 13 amino acids. The CDR3 region is CASSIIPGSPLHF. The CDR3 nucleotides are TGTGCCAGTAGTATTATCCCGGGTTCACCCCTCCACTTT.

This chain connects TRBV5-4 to TRBJ1-1; the D gene is possibly TRBD1 (6 bases). Germline V lookup: CDR1 SGHNT, CDR2 YYREEE (reference sequence). The CDR3 loop spans 13 amino acids. Between the trimmed V and J ends, which lost 4 bases and 6 bases, there was a span of 13 bases. CDR3: CASSDGAGAEAFF. The CDR3 DNA is TGTGCCAGCAGCGACGGAGCAGGGGCTGAAGCTTTCTTT.

V is TRBV27 and J is TRBJ2-1, with TRBD2 as a possible D gene (6 bases). The V end lost 2 bases, the J end lost 2 bases, and 10 bases lay between the germline ends. CDR1 and CDR2 from the germline V gene are MNHEY and SMNVEV (reference sequence). The CDR3 is 15 residues long. CDR3 in amino acids: CASSLAGLPYNEQFF. CDR3 DNA sequence: TGTGCCAGCAGTTTAGCGGGACTGCCCTACAATGAGCAGTTCTTC.

The chain uses TRBV28 and TRBJ2-5, with 8 bases lining up with TRBD2. Germline CDR1 MDHEN, CDR2 SYDVKM. J was trimmed by 5 bases and V by 6 bases; bases with no gene match: 5. The CDR3 contains 13 residues. CDR3 loop: CASRSGSGETQYF. Written as DNA, the CDR3 is TGTGCCAGCAGAAGCGGGAGTGGCGAGACCCAGTACTTC.

The genes are TRBV28 and TRBJ2-5; 13 bases are a match to TRBD2. V was pared by 8 bases and J by 6 bases, with 9 bases of the junction left unmatched. Germline-derived CDR1 and CDR2 are MDHEN and SYDVKM. This CDR3 is built from 15 residues. For the CDR3, the DNA is TGTGCCAGCGCAATGGGACTAGCGGGATCCCAGACCCAGTACTTC. Protein product: CASAMGLAGSQTQYF.

This clone occurred once. The junction shows a germline mismatch at one end, possibly a read error. DNA of the CDR3: TGTGCCAGCAGCTTGACCGGGACAGGGGGCTACGAGCAGTACTTC. It yields the protein CASSLTGTGGYEQYF. This sequence joins TRBV5-3 and TRBJ2-7, with TRBD1 matching over 11 bases. TRBV5-3 is placed among ORFs of uncertain function. The CDR3 consists of 15 residues.

The chain has TRBV28 and TRBJ2-6; no definite D call. Germline values: CDR1 MDHEN, CDR2 SYDVKM. Between the trimmed V and J ends, which lost 3 bases and 0 bases, there was a span of 9 bases. The length of the CDR3 is 16 residues. The CDR3 loop is CASSFVGISGANVLTF. The CDR3 DNA sequence: TGTGCCAGCAGTTTTGTAGGAATCTCTGGGGCCAACGTCCTGACTTTC.

The genes are TRBV7-8 and TRBJ1-5; maybe TRBD1 (6 bases). CDR3 length: 17 amino acids. In germline, CDR1 is SGHVS, CDR2 FQNEAQ. The V end lost 2 bases, the J end lost 0 bases, and 14 bases lay between the germline ends. The CDR3 reads CASSLSWTVHSNQPQHF. CDR3 in DNA: TGTGCCAGCAGCTTATCTTGGACAGTTCATAGCAATCAGCCCCAGCATTTT.

This chain connects TRBV13 to TRBJ2-1; 11 nucleotides align to TRBD1. V was pared by 7 bases and J by 4 bases, with 12 bases of the junction left unmatched. Germline CDR1 reads PRHDT; CDR2 reads FYEKMQ (reference sequence). This CDR3 is built from 17 residues. The CDR3 protein is CASTLRRGQGGYNEQFF. The CDR3 bases are TGTGCCAGCACCTTGCGGAGGGGACAGGGGGGGTACAATGAGCAGTTCTTC.

This clone was observed a handful of times. The CDR3 bases are TGTGCCAGCAGCCTCGGACAGGGGAGGAGGGGCTACACCTTC. The encoded protein is CASSLGQGRRGYTF. The genes are TRBV27 and TRBJ1-2; the match to TRBD1 covers 9 bases. V was pared by 6 bases and J by 8 bases, with 10 bases of the junction left unmatched. CDR3 size: 14 residues. In germline, CDR1 is MNHEY, CDR2 SMNVEV (reference sequence).

The V and J genes are TRBV9 and TRBJ1-5; 9 bases line up with TRBD1. V lost 4 bases and J lost 3; bases outside the gene matches: 5. CDR3 length: 15 residues. CDR1 and CDR2 from the germline V gene are SGDLS and YYNGEE. CDR3 protein: CASSPGTGNNQPQHF. The CDR3 coding sequence is TGTGCCAGCAGCCCCGGGACAGGGAACAATCAGCCCCAGCATTTT.

V usage is TRBV6-7 and J usage is TRBJ1-5; 8 bases align to TRBD1. TRBV6-7 is placed among ORFs of uncertain function. The CDR3 has 17 amino acids. Trimming took 0 bases from V and 6 from J; bases not matched to a gene: 10. CDR3: CASSYSFWRQGCQPQHF. In nucleotides, the CDR3 is TGTGCCAGCAGTTACTCGTTTTGGAGACAGGGGTGTCAGCCCCAGCATTTT.

This chain uses TRBV11-1 with TRBJ2-4, with a tentative D call TRBD2 (5 bases). Deletions cut 6 bases from V and 7 bases from J, with 16 bases between. This CDR3 contains 14 residues. CDR1 is SGHAT, CDR2 FQDESV, per germline (reference sequence). The CDR3 is CASSYPGLSNIQYF. In DNA, the CDR3 is TGTGCCAGCAGTTATCCTGGACTTTCCAACATTCAGTACTTC.

This clone appeared once. This sequence joins TRBV30 and TRBJ2-3; D is undetermined. The germline V gene has CDR1 GTSNPN and CDR2 SVGIG (reference sequence). Trimming stripped 5 bases from V and 6 bases from J, with 12 bases between. The CDR3 covers 12 residues. Here the CDR3 DNA reads TGTGCCTGGGGCCCCCTTTGGGATACGCAGTATTTT. It codes for CAWGPLWDTQYF.

In this sample, this clone turned up once. The chain couples TRBV7-2 to TRBJ2-1, with TRBD2 matching 10 bases. The CDR3 is 17 amino acids. V lost 1 base, J lost 2 bases, and 5 bases stayed unmatched. CDR1 SGHTA and CDR2 FQGNSA come from the germline V gene. This CDR3 reads CASSLEPAGGPYNEQFF. The CDR3 DNA is TGTGCCAGCAGCTTAGAACCAGCGGGAGGGCCCTACAATGAGCAGTTCTTC.

This chain uses TRBV14 with TRBJ2-3; 9 bases line up with TRBD2. Trimming removed 0 bases from V and 8 bases from J; junction bases left unmatched: 12. The CDR3 spans 17 residues. Per the germline V gene, CDR1 is SGHDN and CDR2 is FVKESK. The CDR3 is CASSQDPSSGRMGTQYF. CDR3 coding DNA: TGTGCCAGCAGCCAAGATCCCAGTAGCGGGAGAATGGGTACGCAGTATTTT.

This chain joins TRBV6-5 and TRBJ1-2; D is ambiguous. This CDR3 spans 12 amino acids. Trimming left V 6 bases short and J 3 bases short, with 8 bases between. Germline loops: CDR1 MNHEY, CDR2 SVGAGI. CDR3 sequence: CASRTGDYGYTF. The CDR3 region has the DNA TGTGCCAGCAGGACCGGAGACTATGGCTACACCTTC.

V gene TRBV29-1 combines with J gene TRBJ2-7, with D possibly matching TRBD1 (6 bases). The CDR3 length is 15 residues. Per the germline V gene, CDR1 is SQVTM and CDR2 is ANQGSEA. With 0 bases removed from V and 2 bases from J, the gap between germline ends came to 14 bases. CDR3 DNA sequence: TGCAGCGTTGAAGATCTACAGGGTTACCCCTACGAGCAGTACTTC. It yields the protein CSVEDLQGYPYEQYF.